The sequence of this TCR beta chain was determined in a study of beta chain features in type 1 diabetes. Findings and limits, study-wide: Possibly, sequencing cDNA over-represented cells that had high TCR expression levels.

V lost 0 bases and J 8 bases, leaving 9 bases between the germline ends. The CDR3 spans 13 residues. The V gene's germline CDR1 is SGHNT and CDR2 YENEEA. Of the isolated RNA, all was reverse transcribed, and so the sequenced material was expressed TCRB transcripts. Only in-frame clones appear in the TCRdb table, and some are missing; sequencing was by immunoSEQ multiplex PCR. The sample has over 100,000 clones; 40% are singletons. A remark on this clone: The antigen is undetermined.

Donors contributed one heparinised blood draw apiece, averaging about 116 mL. Sequenced input: stem cell memory CD4+ T cells from blood. The source of this sequence is a woman in her late teens or twenties in good health. The rearrangement joins TRBV11-3 to TRBJ2-3; D ambiguous. In DNA, the CDR3 is TGTGCCAGCAGCTTAGATCAGCGAGCTACGCAGTATTTT. Protein: CASSLDQRATQYF.